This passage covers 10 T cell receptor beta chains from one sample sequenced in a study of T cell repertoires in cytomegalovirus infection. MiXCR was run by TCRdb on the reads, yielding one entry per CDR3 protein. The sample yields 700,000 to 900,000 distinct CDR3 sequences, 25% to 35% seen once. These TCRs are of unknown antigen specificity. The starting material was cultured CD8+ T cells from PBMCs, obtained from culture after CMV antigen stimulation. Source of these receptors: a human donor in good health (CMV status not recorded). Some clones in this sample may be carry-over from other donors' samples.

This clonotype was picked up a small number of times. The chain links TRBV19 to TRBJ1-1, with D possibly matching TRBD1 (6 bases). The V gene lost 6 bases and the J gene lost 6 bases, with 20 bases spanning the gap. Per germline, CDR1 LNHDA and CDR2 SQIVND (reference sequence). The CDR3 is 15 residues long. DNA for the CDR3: TGTGCCAGTAGCGCACGACAGGTGGGAACCGCTGAAGCTTTCTTT. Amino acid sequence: CASSARQVGTAEAFF.

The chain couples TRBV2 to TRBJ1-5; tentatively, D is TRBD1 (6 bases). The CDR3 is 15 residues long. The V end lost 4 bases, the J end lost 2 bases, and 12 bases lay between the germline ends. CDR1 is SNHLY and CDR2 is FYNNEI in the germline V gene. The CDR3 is CASSVTGGGNQPQHF. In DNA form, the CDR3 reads TGTGCCAGCAGTGTAACCGGGGGCGGCAATCAGCCCCAGCATTTT.

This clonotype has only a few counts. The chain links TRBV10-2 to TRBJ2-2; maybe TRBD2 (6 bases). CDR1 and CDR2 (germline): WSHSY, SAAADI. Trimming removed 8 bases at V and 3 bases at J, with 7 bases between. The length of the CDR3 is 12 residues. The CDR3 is CASWEDTGELFF. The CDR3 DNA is TGCGCCAGCTGGGAGGACACCGGGGAGCTGTTTTTT.

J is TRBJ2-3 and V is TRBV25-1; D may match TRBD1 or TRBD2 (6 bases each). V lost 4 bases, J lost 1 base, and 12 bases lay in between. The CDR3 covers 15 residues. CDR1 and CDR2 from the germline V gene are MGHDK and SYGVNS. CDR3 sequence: CASSVQGGRTDTQYF. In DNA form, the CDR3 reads TGTGCCAGCAGTGTCCAAGGGGGGCGCACAGATACGCAGTATTTT. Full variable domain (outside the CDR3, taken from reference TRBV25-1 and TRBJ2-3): EADIYQTPRYLVIGTGKKITLECSQTMGHDKMYWYQQDPGMELHLIHYSYGVNSTEKGDLSSESTVSRIRTEHFPLTLESARPSHTSQYLCASSVQGGRTDTQYFGPGTRLTVL.

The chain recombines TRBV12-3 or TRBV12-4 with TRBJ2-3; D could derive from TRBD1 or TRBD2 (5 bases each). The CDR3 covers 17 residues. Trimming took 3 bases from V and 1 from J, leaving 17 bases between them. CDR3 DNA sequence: TGTGCCAGCAGTTTTTTCCTAGAGGGGTCGCGCACAGATACGCAGTATTTT. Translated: CASSFFLEGSRTDTQYF.

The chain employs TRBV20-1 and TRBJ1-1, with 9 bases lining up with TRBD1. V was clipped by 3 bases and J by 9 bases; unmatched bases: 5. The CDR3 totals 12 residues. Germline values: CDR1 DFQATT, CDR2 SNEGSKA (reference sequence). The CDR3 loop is CSAREQGAKAFF. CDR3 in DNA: TGCAGTGCTAGGGAACAGGGGGCGAAAGCTTTCTTT.

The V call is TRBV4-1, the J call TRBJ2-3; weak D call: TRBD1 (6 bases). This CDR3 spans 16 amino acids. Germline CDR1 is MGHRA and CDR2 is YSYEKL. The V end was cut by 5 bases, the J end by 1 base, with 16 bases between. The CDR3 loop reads CASSSRQGPGTDTQYF. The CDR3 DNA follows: TGCGCCAGCAGCTCGCGGCAGGGGCCGGGCACAGATACGCAGTATTTT.

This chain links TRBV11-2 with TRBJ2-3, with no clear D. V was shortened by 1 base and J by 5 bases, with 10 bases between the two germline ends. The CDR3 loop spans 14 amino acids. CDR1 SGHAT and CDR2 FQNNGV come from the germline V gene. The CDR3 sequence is CASSLGIPKDTQYF. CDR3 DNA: TGTGCCAGCAGCTTAGGGATCCCGAAAGATACGCAGTATTTT.

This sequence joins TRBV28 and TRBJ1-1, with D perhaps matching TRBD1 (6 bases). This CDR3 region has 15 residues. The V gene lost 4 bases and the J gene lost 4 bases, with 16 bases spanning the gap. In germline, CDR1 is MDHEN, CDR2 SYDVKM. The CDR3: CASSSSKQGATEAFF. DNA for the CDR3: TGTGCCAGCAGTTCATCCAAACAGGGCGCCACTGAAGCTTTCTTT.

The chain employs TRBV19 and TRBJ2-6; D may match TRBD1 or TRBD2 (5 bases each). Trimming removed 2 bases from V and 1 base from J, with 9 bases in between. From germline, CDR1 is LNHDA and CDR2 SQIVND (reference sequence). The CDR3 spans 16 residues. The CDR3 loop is CASSITEGSGANVLTF. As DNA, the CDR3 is TGTGCCAGTAGTATAACCGAGGGGTCTGGGGCCAACGTCCTGACTTTC.